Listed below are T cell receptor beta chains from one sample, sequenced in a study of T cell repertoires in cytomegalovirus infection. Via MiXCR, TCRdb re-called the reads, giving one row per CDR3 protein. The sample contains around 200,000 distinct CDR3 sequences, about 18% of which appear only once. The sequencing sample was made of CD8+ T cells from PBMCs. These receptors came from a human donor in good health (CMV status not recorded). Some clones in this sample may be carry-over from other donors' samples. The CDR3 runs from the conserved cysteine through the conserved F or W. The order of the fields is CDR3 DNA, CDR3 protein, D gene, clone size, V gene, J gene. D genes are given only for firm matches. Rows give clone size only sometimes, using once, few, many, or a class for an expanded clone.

CDR3nt: TGTGCCAGCAGCTTAGAACTAGGGGCGTCGTACGAGCAGTACTTC; CDR3aa: CASSLELGASYEQYF; d_gene: -; abundance: many; v_gene: TRBV7-6; j_gene: TRBJ2-7
CDR3nt: TGCAGTGCCGAGGCGGGGGGGAGAAATGTGGATACGCAGTATTTT; CDR3aa: CSAEAGGRNVDTQYF; d_gene: TRBD2; abundance: few; v_gene: TRBV20-1; j_gene: TRBJ2-3
CDR3nt: TGTGCCAGCAGATCCGGATTCAATTACGAGCAGTACTTC; CDR3aa: CASRSGFNYEQYF; d_gene: -; abundance: -; v_gene: TRBV12-3/TRBV12-4; j_gene: TRBJ2-7
CDR3nt: TGTGCCATCAGTCCTTTACCGGGACAGGGGGACTATGGCTACACCTTC; CDR3aa: CAISPLPGQGDYGYTF; d_gene: TRBD1; abundance: few; v_gene: TRBV10-3; j_gene: TRBJ1-2
CDR3nt: TGTGCCACCAGCAGGACTAGCGGTGGTTCAGATACGCAGTATTTT; CDR3aa: CATSRTSGGSDTQYF; d_gene: TRBD2; abundance: few; v_gene: TRBV15; j_gene: TRBJ2-3
CDR3nt: TGCAGTGCTCCCGGACTCGTCTACGAGCAGTACTTC; CDR3aa: CSAPGLVYEQYF; d_gene: -; abundance: -; v_gene: TRBV20-1; j_gene: TRBJ2-7
CDR3nt: TGTGCCAGCAGCTCGATCCCGGGACAGGGGAACACTGAAGCTTTCTTT; CDR3aa: CASSSIPGQGNTEAFF; d_gene: TRBD1; abundance: -; v_gene: TRBV5-4; j_gene: TRBJ1-1
CDR3nt: TGTGCCAGCAGCCCGGGAGAGTATGGCTACACCTTC; CDR3aa: CASSPGEYGYTF; d_gene: -; abundance: few; v_gene: TRBV7-2; j_gene: TRBJ1-2
CDR3nt: TGTGCCAGCAGCGCCTCCGGGACTAGGGTCGATGAGCAGTTCTTC; CDR3aa: CASSASGTRVDEQFF; d_gene: TRBD2; abundance: few; v_gene: TRBV7-3; j_gene: TRBJ2-1
CDR3nt: TGTGCCAGCAGCTCAGAAAGGCACCTGAACGCTGAAGCTTTCTTT; CDR3aa: CASSSERHLNAEAFF; d_gene: -; abundance: many; v_gene: TRBV7-2; j_gene: TRBJ1-1
CDR3nt: TGTGCCAGCAGCTCACGAATTATGACAGCAGTTCTAGCCAAAAACATTCAGTACTTC; CDR3aa: CASSSRIMTAVLAKNIQYF; d_gene: -; abundance: -; v_gene: TRBV5-6; j_gene: TRBJ2-4
CDR3nt: TGTGCCAGCAGCCCCGGCGATCAGCCCCAGCATTTT; CDR3aa: CASSPGDQPQHF; d_gene: -; abundance: few; v_gene: TRBV7-6; j_gene: TRBJ1-5
CDR3nt: TGTGCCAGCAGCTCCAGCCCCAGTAGCACAGATACGCAGTATTTT; CDR3aa: CASSSSPSSTDTQYF; d_gene: -; abundance: many; v_gene: TRBV7-8; j_gene: TRBJ2-3
CDR3nt: TGTGCCAGCAGCCGACCGGGACAGCATAACTATGGCTACACCTTC; CDR3aa: CASSRPGQHNYGYTF; d_gene: TRBD1; abundance: -; v_gene: TRBV7-9; j_gene: TRBJ1-2
CDR3nt: TGTGCCAGCAGTTTGTCAGACGAACTGTTTTTT; CDR3aa: CASSLSDELFF; d_gene: -; abundance: few; v_gene: TRBV12-3/TRBV12-4; j_gene: TRBJ1-4
CDR3nt: TGCGCCAGCAGCTTGCGGGGGAGTGAGATAGGTGAGCAGTTCTTC; CDR3aa: CASSLRGSEIGEQFF; d_gene: -; abundance: few; v_gene: TRBV5-1; j_gene: TRBJ2-1
CDR3nt: TGTGCCAGCAGCTTATACGACAGGGGCATCGGGGAGCTGTTTTTT; CDR3aa: CASSLYDRGIGELFF; d_gene: TRBD1; abundance: many; v_gene: TRBV7-8; j_gene: TRBJ2-2
CDR3nt: TGCGCCAGCAGCTCCCCGGGGGGGGCAAGCACAGATACGCAGTATTTT; CDR3aa: CASSSPGGASTDTQYF; d_gene: TRBD2; abundance: -; v_gene: TRBV5-1; j_gene: TRBJ2-3
CDR3nt: TGTGCCAGCAGCGTAGATCCCGGGGTTAGCTCCTACAATGAGCAGTTCTTC; CDR3aa: CASSVDPGVSSYNEQFF; d_gene: -; abundance: few; v_gene: TRBV9; j_gene: TRBJ2-1
CDR3nt: TGTGCCAGCGGATTTGGACAGGGGACCTACGAGCAGTACTTC; CDR3aa: CASGFGQGTYEQYF; d_gene: TRBD1; abundance: -; v_gene: TRBV11-2; j_gene: TRBJ2-7
CDR3nt: TGTGCCAGCAGCTTACGCAGGAACCACGAGCAGTACTTC; CDR3aa: CASSLRRNHEQYF; d_gene: -; abundance: few; v_gene: TRBV7-8; j_gene: TRBJ2-7
CDR3nt: TGTGCCAGCAGCTTAGCCGGGGGGCGCGACCGATTAAACACTGAAGCTTTCTTT; CDR3aa: CASSLAGGRDRLNTEAFF; d_gene: -; abundance: few; v_gene: TRBV7-9; j_gene: TRBJ1-1
CDR3nt: TGTGCCAGCAGCTACGGGACCATTGAGCAGTTCTTC; CDR3aa: CASSYGTIEQFF; d_gene: -; abundance: -; v_gene: TRBV7-9; j_gene: TRBJ2-1
CDR3nt: TGTGCCAGCAGCACCGGGCCTACGGCCGAGCAGTACTTC; CDR3aa: CASSTGPTAEQYF; d_gene: -; abundance: -; v_gene: TRBV7-9; j_gene: TRBJ2-7
CDR3nt: TGTGCCAGCATGGGGGACAGCTCCTACAATGAGCAGTTCTTC; CDR3aa: CASMGDSSYNEQFF; d_gene: TRBD1; abundance: -; v_gene: TRBV7-8; j_gene: TRBJ2-1
CDR3nt: TGTGCCAGCAGCCAGCGGGGGTGGGCAGATACGCAGTATTTT; CDR3aa: CASSQRGWADTQYF; d_gene: TRBD2; abundance: few; v_gene: TRBV14; j_gene: TRBJ2-3
CDR3nt: TGTGCCAGCAGCCAAGAGTGGTCAATGGCTGAAGCTTTCTTT; CDR3aa: CASSQEWSMAEAFF; d_gene: -; abundance: few; v_gene: TRBV4-2; j_gene: TRBJ1-1
CDR3nt: TGTGCCAGCAGCCCGGGACTAGCGGGGGGGCTCGAAAACATTCAGTACTTC; CDR3aa: CASSPGLAGGLENIQYF; d_gene: TRBD2; abundance: -; v_gene: TRBV7-2; j_gene: TRBJ2-4
CDR3nt: TGTGCCAGCAGTTTCCTTCCAGGTCAGGCCCCGTACGAGCAGTACTTC; CDR3aa: CASSFLPGQAPYEQYF; d_gene: -; abundance: -; v_gene: TRBV12-3/TRBV12-4; j_gene: TRBJ2-7
CDR3nt: TGTGCCATCAGGCCGGGACAGGGACCCGGTGCTTTCTTT; CDR3aa: CAIRPGQGPGAFF; d_gene: TRBD1; abundance: -; v_gene: TRBV10-3; j_gene: TRBJ1-1
CDR3nt: TGTGCCAGCAGTCCTGGTATCTCCTACAATGAGCAGTTCTTC; CDR3aa: CASSPGISYNEQFF; d_gene: -; abundance: few; v_gene: TRBV6-2/TRBV6-3; j_gene: TRBJ2-1
CDR3nt: TGTGCCAGCAGCGTAGAAGGAGACTCCTACGAGCAGTACTTC; CDR3aa: CASSVEGDSYEQYF; d_gene: -; abundance: -; v_gene: TRBV9; j_gene: TRBJ2-7
CDR3nt: TGTGCCAGCAGCTTAGTAGGCGGGGGGGGAAACACCGGGGAGCTGTTTTTT; CDR3aa: CASSLVGGGGNTGELFF; d_gene: TRBD2; abundance: -; v_gene: TRBV7-2; j_gene: TRBJ2-2
CDR3nt: TGTGCCAGCAGCTCCCACGAACGATACAATGAGCAGTTCTTC; CDR3aa: CASSSHERYNEQFF; d_gene: -; abundance: few; v_gene: TRBV7-2; j_gene: TRBJ2-1
CDR3nt: TGTGCCAGCAGGGCTGTGGGACAGACGCTAGCCAAAAACATTCAGTACTTC; CDR3aa: CASRAVGQTLAKNIQYF; d_gene: TRBD1; abundance: few; v_gene: TRBV11-2; j_gene: TRBJ2-4
CDR3nt: TGTGCCAGCAGTCCACAGGGGGCTGGGCAGCCCCAGCATTTT; CDR3aa: CASSPQGAGQPQHF; d_gene: TRBD1; abundance: -; v_gene: TRBV7-9; j_gene: TRBJ1-5
CDR3nt: TGTGCCAGCAGCTTAATTGCGGACAGGGGGAATCAGCCCCAGCATTTT; CDR3aa: CASSLIADRGNQPQHF; d_gene: TRBD1; abundance: few; v_gene: TRBV7-6; j_gene: TRBJ1-5
CDR3nt: TGTGCCAGCAGTGACCTAGGGGACTCCTACTTGAACACTGAAGCTTTCTTT; CDR3aa: CASSDLGDSYLNTEAFF; d_gene: -; abundance: -; v_gene: TRBV6-1; j_gene: TRBJ1-1
CDR3nt: TGTGCCAGCAGCTACGGAGGAGAATTGAACACTGAAGCTTTCTTT; CDR3aa: CASSYGGELNTEAFF; d_gene: -; abundance: few; v_gene: TRBV11-2; j_gene: TRBJ1-1
CDR3nt: TGTGCCAGCAGTCCTGCAGGGCGGTTGGTCACTGAAGCTTTCTTT; CDR3aa: CASSPAGRLVTEAFF; d_gene: -; abundance: few; v_gene: TRBV27; j_gene: TRBJ1-1
CDR3nt: TGTGCCAGCAGTCCCGGCAAGGGACTCTCCTACGAGCAGTACTTC; CDR3aa: CASSPGKGLSYEQYF; d_gene: -; abundance: once; v_gene: TRBV28; j_gene: TRBJ2-7
CDR3nt: TGTGCCAGCAGTTTACTAGATAGCAATCAGCCCCAGCATTTT; CDR3aa: CASSLLDSNQPQHF; d_gene: -; abundance: -; v_gene: TRBV28; j_gene: TRBJ1-5
CDR3nt: TGTGCCATTCTCCAGGAGGCTGGGGAGACCCAGTACTTC; CDR3aa: CAILQEAGETQYF; d_gene: -; abundance: few; v_gene: TRBV28; j_gene: TRBJ2-5
CDR3nt: TGTGCCACCAGCTACCGGGACGGCGAGACCCAGTACTTC; CDR3aa: CATSYRDGETQYF; d_gene: -; abundance: few; v_gene: TRBV15; j_gene: TRBJ2-5
CDR3nt: TGTGCCAGCAGCTGGGGACAGGGAGGGGCTGAAGCTTTCTTT; CDR3aa: CASSWGQGGAEAFF; d_gene: TRBD1; abundance: few; v_gene: TRBV7-9; j_gene: TRBJ1-1
CDR3nt: TGCGCCAGCAGCCAGAGCCTTTCACTAGCGGCTGCCAATGAGCAGTTCTTC; CDR3aa: CASSQSLSLAAANEQFF; d_gene: TRBD2; abundance: few; v_gene: TRBV4-1; j_gene: TRBJ2-1
CDR3nt: TGTGCCAGCAGTTACTCTAGCGGGGGATTCCAAGAGACCCAGTACTTC; CDR3aa: CASSYSSGGFQETQYF; d_gene: TRBD2; abundance: few; v_gene: TRBV6-2/TRBV6-3; j_gene: TRBJ2-5
CDR3nt: TGTGCCAGCAGCTTGAGGTCGGACAGGGTCTACAATGAGCAGTTCTTC; CDR3aa: CASSLRSDRVYNEQFF; d_gene: TRBD1; abundance: -; v_gene: TRBV7-2; j_gene: TRBJ2-1
CDR3nt: TGTGCCAGCAGCTTAGGACTAGCGACAGATACGCAGTATTTT; CDR3aa: CASSLGLATDTQYF; d_gene: TRBD2; abundance: many; v_gene: TRBV7-2; j_gene: TRBJ2-3
CDR3nt: TGTGCCACCAGCAGAGATATGGGGCAAGAGACCCAGTACTTC; CDR3aa: CATSRDMGQETQYF; d_gene: -; abundance: -; v_gene: TRBV15; j_gene: TRBJ2-5
CDR3nt: TGTGCCAGCAGCTGGGAGGGCAATGGCTACACCTTC; CDR3aa: CASSWEGNGYTF; d_gene: -; abundance: -; v_gene: TRBV7-2; j_gene: TRBJ1-2
CDR3nt: TGTGCCAGCAGTTTTGAACAGCCTAGCAATCAGCCCCAGCATTTT; CDR3aa: CASSFEQPSNQPQHF; d_gene: -; abundance: -; v_gene: TRBV12-3/TRBV12-4; j_gene: TRBJ1-5
CDR3nt: TGTGCCAGCAGTCCGTTCGACAGGGAAGAAGAAAAACTGTTTTTT; CDR3aa: CASSPFDREEEKLFF; d_gene: TRBD1; abundance: few; v_gene: TRBV12-3/TRBV12-4; j_gene: TRBJ1-4